One T cell receptor (beta chain) is described in this entry. The sample originates from a study of OX40 agonist ivuxolimab in advanced cancers. CDR1 MGHRA and CDR2 YSYEKL come from the germline V gene. The CDR3 runs 15 residues. Trimming stripped 0 bases from V and 4 bases from J, with 12 bases between. Profiled with immunoSEQ multiplex PCR; TCRdb holds only in-frame clones, not every one. The sample consists of approximately 54,000 clones, under 95% of them appearing once. The receptor was isolated from an adult with an advanced solid tumor such as melanoma, head and neck, liver or kidney cancer. The material was CD4+ or CD8+ T cells sorted from blood, obtained in a trial of the OX40 agonist ivuxolimab. V gene TRBV4-1 combines with J gene TRBJ1-1; tentative D call: TRBD1 (5 bases). The DNA of the CDR3 is TGCGCCAGCAGCCAAGATTTTACGGGGGGCACTGAAGCTTTCTTT. It encodes CASSQDFTGGTEAFF.